This TCR beta chain is drawn from a study of T cell clonotyping in hematopoietic cell transplantation. The trim removed 7 bases at V and 1 base at J, leaving 9 bases unmatched. Germline loops: CDR1 SQVTM, CDR2 ANQGSEA. This CDR3 contains 14 residues. Produced via immunoSEQ multiplex PCR; TCRdb's table is partial and in-frame only. This table holds 12,000 or so clones, approximately 89% found once. Study observations and caveats: No sorting was done, leaving CD4 and CD8 contributions mixed.

As concerns this clone: Its antigen is not known.

The TCR originated in a human donor who either received an allogeneic hematopoietic cell transplant for a myeloid malignancy or was a related donor (not recorded which). Some clones in this sample may be carry-over from other donors' samples. The V call is TRBV29-1, the J call TRBJ1-1; 7 bases align to TRBD1. Sequences were obtained from peripheral blood mononuclear cells. The CDR3, as DNA: TGCAGCGGAGGACCGGGACAGAGGAACACTGAAGCTTTCTTT. Translated, it gives CSGGPGQRNTEAFF.